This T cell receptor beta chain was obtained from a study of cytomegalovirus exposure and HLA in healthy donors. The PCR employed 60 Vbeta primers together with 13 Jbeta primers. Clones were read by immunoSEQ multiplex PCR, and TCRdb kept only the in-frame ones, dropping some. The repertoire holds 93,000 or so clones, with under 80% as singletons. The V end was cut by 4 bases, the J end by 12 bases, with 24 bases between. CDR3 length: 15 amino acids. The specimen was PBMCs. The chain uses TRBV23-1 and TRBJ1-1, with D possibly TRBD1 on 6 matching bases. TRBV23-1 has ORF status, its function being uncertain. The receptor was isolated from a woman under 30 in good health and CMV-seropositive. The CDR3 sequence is CASSRHPPGPGVSFF. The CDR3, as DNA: TGCGCCAGCAGTCGCCACCCCCCGGGACCAGGGGTATCTTTCTTT.